Listed below are T cell receptor beta chains from one sample, sequenced in a study of T-cell reconstitution after alpha-beta-depleted transplantation in children. TCRdb reprocessed the PCR reads via MiXCR and lists one record per CDR3 protein. The sample has 200,000 to 300,000 distinct CDR3 sequences, about 24% seen once. Sequences were derived from PBMCs, mostly from graft donor cells, sampled 360 days after TCRalphabeta/CD19-depleted stem cell transplant. The receptors originated from a female patient aged 2-9 years who had a stem cell transplant for congenital amegakaryocytic thrombocytopenia, so the T cells may come from the graft donor. Both conserved end residues are part of each CDR3. Fields, in order: V gene, clone size, D gene, J gene, CDR3 protein, CDR3 DNA. D genes are given only for firm matches. Size is stated for part of the rows, as once, few or many counts, or as a class when the clone is expanded.

V: TRBV24-1
size: few
D: -
J: TRBJ2-2
CDR3: CATSALLTPNTGELFF
DNA: TGTGCCACCAGTGCACTATTGACACCGAACACCGGGGAGCTGTTTTTT

V: TRBV25-1
size: many
D: -
J: TRBJ2-1
CDR3: CASIPKSSEQFF
DNA: TGTGCCAGCATCCCCAAGTCTAGTGAGCAGTTCTTC

V: TRBV12-3/TRBV12-4
size: few
D: -
J: TRBJ1-5
CDR3: CASSFGDTDQPQHF
DNA: TGTGCCAGCAGTTTTGGAGACACCGATCAGCCCCAGCATTTT

V: TRBV18
size: few
D: -
J: TRBJ2-1
CDR3: CASSPSVF
DNA: TGTGCCAGCTCACCTAGCGTCTTC

V: TRBV5-1
size: many
D: TRBD2
J: TRBJ2-1
CDR3: CASSLKLAGDNEQFF
DNA: TGCGCCAGCAGCTTAAAACTAGCGGGGGACAATGAGCAGTTCTTC

V: TRBV6-6
size: -
D: -
J: TRBJ2-7
CDR3: CASQTGRYEQYF
DNA: TGTGCCAGCCAAACAGGGCGATACGAGCAGTACTTC

V: TRBV4-2
size: few
D: TRBD1
J: TRBJ1-2
CDR3: CASSQGTGSNYGYTF
DNA: TGTGCCAGCAGCCAAGGGACAGGTTCTAACTATGGCTACACCTTC

V: TRBV12-3/TRBV12-4
size: few
D: TRBD2
J: TRBJ2-7
CDR3: CASRTTGTSGSYEQYF
DNA: TGTGCCAGCAGGACGACCGGGACTAGCGGATCCTACGAGCAGTACTTC

V: TRBV21-1
size: few
D: -
J: TRBJ1-3
CDR3: CASSNALTGNSGNTIYF
DNA: TGTGCCAGCAGCAACGCTCTAACAGGGAACTCTGGAAACACCATATATTTT

V: TRBV7-6
size: -
D: TRBD1
J: TRBJ1-2
CDR3: CASSLTGGDGYTF
DNA: TGTGCCAGCAGCCTAACAGGGGGGGATGGCTACACCTTC

V: TRBV2
size: -
D: -
J: TRBJ1-6
CDR3: CASSEDGFISPLHF
DNA: TGTGCCAGCAGTGAGGACGGATTTATATCACCCCTCCACTTT

V: TRBV5-1
size: -
D: -
J: TRBJ2-1
CDR3: CASSARGGASYNEQFF
DNA: TGCGCCAGCAGCGCACGAGGGGGGGCCTCCTACAATGAGCAGTTCTTC

V: TRBV5-1
size: few
D: -
J: TRBJ2-1
CDR3: CASSPELGSYNEQFF
DNA: TGCGCCAGCAGCCCCGAACTAGGCTCCTACAATGAGCAGTTCTTC

V: TRBV28
size: few
D: TRBD1
J: TRBJ2-3
CDR3: CASSLPPGQRLTDTQYF
DNA: TGTGCCAGCAGTTTACCTCCGGGACAGCGACTCACAGATACGCAGTATTTT

V: TRBV4-2
size: -
D: -
J: TRBJ2-7
CDR3: CASSQDWEGGPAEPYEQYF
DNA: TGTGCCAGCAGCCAAGATTGGGAGGGGGGCCCGGCAGAACCCTACGAGCAGTACTTC

V: TRBV11-2
size: -
D: -
J: TRBJ2-5
CDR3: CASSSGNWGETQYF
DNA: TGTGCCAGCAGCTCCGGGAACTGGGGGGAGACCCAGTACTTC

V: TRBV7-6
size: -
D: -
J: TRBJ2-5
CDR3: CASSPTRTRGGETQYF
DNA: TGTGCCAGCAGCCCGACTCGGACTAGAGGGGGGGAGACCCAGTACTTC

V: TRBV5-1
size: -
D: TRBD2
J: TRBJ2-7
CDR3: CASSLAFEGLLSRPYEQYF
DNA: TGCGCCAGCAGCTTGGCCTTCGAGGGACTACTGAGTAGACCCTACGAGCAGTACTTC

V: TRBV12-3/TRBV12-4
size: many
D: -
J: TRBJ1-6
CDR3: CASGGRGPYNSPLHF
DNA: TGTGCCAGCGGAGGCCGTGGACCCTATAATTCACCCCTCCACTTT

V: TRBV24-1
size: few
D: -
J: TRBJ2-3
CDR3: CATSDIARASTDTQYF
DNA: TGTGCCACCAGTGATATAGCGAGAGCCAGCACAGATACGCAGTATTTT

V: TRBV12-3/TRBV12-4
size: -
D: -
J: TRBJ2-6
CDR3: CASSLFQANVLTF
DNA: TGTGCCAGCAGCCTATTTCAGGCCAACGTCCTGACTTTC

V: TRBV11-2
size: few
D: -
J: TRBJ1-2
CDR3: CASSLGGNDGYTF
DNA: TGTGCCAGCAGCTTAGGGGGCAATGATGGCTACACCTTC

V: TRBV7-9
size: -
D: -
J: TRBJ2-5
CDR3: CASGPRGLQETQYF
DNA: TGTGCCAGCGGGCCTCGGGGACTTCAAGAGACCCAGTACTTC

V: TRBV12-3/TRBV12-4
size: -
D: TRBD1
J: TRBJ1-3
CDR3: CASSPRTGGNTIYF
DNA: TGTGCCAGCAGTCCTAGGACAGGGGGAAACACCATATATTTT

V: TRBV4-1
size: few
D: TRBD1
J: TRBJ1-1
CDR3: CASSLRDRMNTEAFF
DNA: TGCGCCAGCAGCCTACGGGACAGGATGAACACTGAAGCTTTCTTT

V: TRBV4-3
size: -
D: TRBD2
J: TRBJ2-7
CDR3: CASSQYSGSSYEQYF
DNA: TGCGCCAGCAGCCAGTATAGCGGGAGCTCCTACGAGCAGTACTTC

V: TRBV20-1
size: -
D: TRBD1
J: TRBJ2-7
CDR3: CSASGQASEQYF
DNA: TGCAGTGCTAGCGGACAGGCCAGCGAGCAGTACTTC

V: TRBV4-2
size: -
D: TRBD1
J: TRBJ2-1
CDR3: CASSQEDLTGGNVGEQFF
DNA: TGTGCCAGCAGCCAAGAGGATCTCACAGGGGGCAACGTCGGTGAGCAGTTCTTC

V: TRBV27
size: -
D: TRBD2
J: TRBJ2-3
CDR3: CASSLWSVAGPTDTQYF
DNA: TGTGCCAGCAGTTTATGGTCGGTAGCGGGGCCCACAGATACGCAGTATTTT

V: TRBV7-9
size: -
D: TRBD1
J: TRBJ1-1
CDR3: CASSSRQGADTEAFF
DNA: TGTGCCAGCAGCTCGAGACAGGGGGCTGACACTGAAGCTTTCTTT

V: TRBV4-1
size: -
D: TRBD1
J: TRBJ2-7
CDR3: CASSQDPDRSDYEQYF
DNA: TGCGCCAGCAGCCAAGATCCGGACAGGAGTGACTACGAGCAGTACTTC

V: TRBV29-1
size: -
D: TRBD1
J: TRBJ1-6
CDR3: CSAGDRAYSPLHF
DNA: TGCAGCGCCGGGGACAGGGCTTATTCACCCCTCCACTTT

V: TRBV2
size: -
D: TRBD1
J: TRBJ1-5
CDR3: CDSSGQGNQPQHF
DNA: TGTGACAGCAGTGGACAGGGGAATCAGCCCCAGCATTTT

V: TRBV6-2/TRBV6-3
size: few
D: -
J: TRBJ2-7
CDR3: CASDDRISYEQYF
DNA: TGTGCCAGTGACGACAGGATCTCCTACGAGCAGTACTTC

V: TRBV20-1
size: few
D: TRBD2
J: TRBJ2-1
CDR3: CSARTSGIYNEQFF
DNA: TGCAGTGCTAGAACTAGCGGAATATACAATGAGCAGTTCTTC